The 5 T cell receptor beta chains in this list originate from one sample, sequenced in a study of T-cell reconstitution after alpha-beta-depleted transplantation in children. This sample's TCRbeta library carried unique molecular identifier barcodes. In TCRdb, the PCR reads were re-called with MiXCR into one record per CDR3 protein. The sample carries 350,000 to 500,000 distinct CDR3 sequences, 43% recorded once. Sequences were derived from PBMCs, sampled before TCRalphabeta/CD19-depleted stem cell transplant. All receptors come from a girl aged 2 to 10 with aplastic anemia, due to receive a stem cell transplant.

The rearrangement links TRBV5-8 to TRBJ2-7, with D possibly matching TRBD1 (5 bases). CDR1 SGHTS and CDR2 YDEGEE come from the germline V gene. V lost 4 bases and J lost 2, with 16 bases in between. This CDR3 comprises 15 residues. CDR3 in amino acids: CASSPDRTPPYEQYF. The CDR3 DNA sequence: TGTGCCAGCAGCCCGGACCGGACACCGCCCTACGAGCAGTACTTC. Full variable domain (remainder filled in from reference TRBV5-8 and TRBJ2-7): EAGVTQSPTHLIKTRGQQATLRCSPISGHTSVYWYQQALGLGLQFLLWYDEGEERNRGNFPPRFSGRQFPNYSSELNVNALELEDSALYLCASSPDRTPPYEQYFGPGTRLTVT.

CDR3 protein: CASSFKAAYEQYF. The DNA of the CDR3 is TGTGCCAGCAGTTTTAAGGCGGCCTACGAGCAGTACTTC. V and J are TRBV27 and TRBJ2-7, with D unclear. The CDR3 has 13 residues. Germline CDR1 and CDR2: MNHEY and SMNVEV (reference sequence). V shed 3 bases and J shed 2 bases, with 8 bases lying between them.

The table lists this clonotype with a few counts. The chain carries TRBV4-2 and TRBJ2-1, with a weak D call TRBD2 (5 bases). CDR1 is LGHNA, CDR2 YNFKEQ, per germline. This CDR3 has 18 amino acids. Trimming took off 0 bases at V and 10 bases at J, with 25 bases between the two ends. Here the CDR3 reads CASSQDQLGGGPDVEQFF. The CDR3 nucleotides read TGTGCCAGCAGCCAAGATCAGCTGGGTGGAGGTCCAGACGTCGAGCAGTTCTTC.

The V call is TRBV24-1, the J call TRBJ2-5; D might be TRBD2 (6 bases). V dropped 1 base and J dropped 5 bases, with 10 bases sitting between them. The germline CDR1 and CDR2 sequences are KGHDR and SFDVKD. The CDR3 has 14 residues. The CDR3 DNA sequence: TGTGCCACCAGTGATTTCAGGGAGGAGGAGACCCAGTACTTC. Its protein is CATSDFREEETQYF.

The chain is built from TRBV28 and TRBJ1-2, with 7 bases identical to TRBD1. This CDR3 region has 14 residues. Germline V gene lookup returns CDR1 MDHEN and CDR2 SYDVKM. The junction had 6 bases not matched to a gene; V was cut back by 5 bases and J by 3 bases. CDR3 in amino acids: CASSGQANHYGYTF. The CDR3 region has the DNA TGTGCCAGCAGTGGACAGGCGAACCACTATGGCTACACCTTC.